The rows below give T cell receptor beta chains drawn from one sample of a study of blood T cell repertoires in COVID-19. This table comes from immunoSEQ multiplex PCR, and its TCRdb copy is limited to in-frame clones, with some not included. The repertoire includes about 140,000 clones, 84% of them detected once, and around 3.9% sits in the top ten. Sequences were obtained from PBMCs or T cells enriched from blood (not recorded which). These receptors originate from a man in his fifties or sixties in a cohort exposed to, infected with or recovered from COVID-19 (not recorded which). The CDR3 runs from the conserved cysteine through the conserved F or W. Fields, in order: V gene, clone size, CDR3 length, J gene, D gene, CDR3 protein, CDR3 DNA. D genes are given only for firm matches. Size values are once, few and many counts, or a class for expanded clones, and some rows have none.

TRBV7-2,-,13,TRBJ1-2,-,CASSLGASGGYTF,TGTGCCAGCAGCTTAGGAGCCTCAGGTGGCTACACCTTC
TRBV6-2/TRBV6-3,-,14,TRBJ1-4,TRBD1,CASSAGTVNEKLFF,TGTGCCAGCAGTGCCGGGACAGTGAATGAAAAACTGTTTTTT
TRBV30,few,13,TRBJ2-7,-,CAWNPGHLYEQYF,TGTGCCTGGAATCCGGGACACCTCTACGAGCAGTACTTC
TRBV9,-,15,TRBJ2-5,TRBD2,CASSVSGRFQETQYF,TGTGCCAGCAGCGTTAGCGGGAGGTTCCAAGAGACCCAGTACTTC
TRBV10-2,few,14,TRBJ2-5,-,CASSEFSGAGTQYF,TGCGCCAGCAGTGAGTTTTCGGGAGCCGGGACCCAGTACTTC
TRBV1,once,15,TRBJ1-1,-,CTSSQDTKQGKGAFF,TGCACCAGCAGCCAAGATACCAAACAGGGAAAGGGAGCTTTCTTT
TRBV3-1/TRBV3-2,-,15,TRBJ2-5,TRBD1,CASRDTGDPQETQYF,TGTGCCAGCAGAGATACAGGGGACCCCCAAGAGACCCAGTACTTC
TRBV27,-,11,TRBJ2-1,-,CASRVSNEQFF,TGTGCCAGCAGGGTTAGCAATGAGCAGTTCTTC
TRBV24-1,-,18,TRBJ1-5,TRBD1,CATSVPGQGSRSNQPQHF,TGTGCCACCAGTGTCCCGGGACAGGGATCTAGAAGCAATCAGCCCCAGCATTTT
TRBV9,-,18,TRBJ2-2,TRBD2,CASSVATTSGTNTGELFF,TGTGCCAGCAGCGTAGCTACGACTAGCGGGACAAACACCGGGGAGCTGTTTTTT
TRBV19,-,17,TRBJ1-5,-,CASSFNNREYSNQPQHF,TGTGCCAGTAGTTTTAATAACAGGGAATATAGCAATCAGCCCCAGCATTTT
TRBV19,-,16,TRBJ2-1,TRBD2,CASSIQLTSGGNEQFF,TGTGCCAGTAGTATTCAACTAACTAGCGGGGGAAATGAGCAGTTCTTC
TRBV28,-,11,TRBJ2-7,-,CASSTDSEQYF,TGTGCCAGCAGTACCGACAGTGAGCAGTACTTC
TRBV5-1,-,15,TRBJ1-5,TRBD1,CASSYTGGSNQPQHF,TGCGCCAGCAGCTACACAGGGGGGAGCAATCAGCCCCAGCATTTT
TRBV25-1,-,15,TRBJ2-7,-,CASSEGGAGNYEQYF,TGTGCCAGCAGTGAGGGTGGGGCGGGGAACTACGAGCAGTACTTC
TRBV12-5,-,13,TRBJ2-5,-,CASGLAGGFTQYF,TGTGCTAGTGGTTTGGCTGGGGGGTTCACCCAGTACTTC
TRBV12-5,-,18,TRBJ2-4,-,CASGLVLRSGRAKNIQYF,TGTGCTAGTGGTTTGGTACTGAGGTCAGGGAGGGCCAAAAACATTCAGTACTTC
TRBV5-6,-,15,TRBJ1-1,-,CASSLSPTGNTEAFF,TGTGCCAGCAGCTTGTCTCCGACAGGGAACACTGAAGCTTTCTTT
TRBV6-6,-,11,TRBJ1-2,-,CASSQTMGYTF,TGTGCCAGCAGCCAGACTATGGGCTACACCTTC
TRBV5-1,once,15,TRBJ2-7,TRBD1,CASSPEGTGDSEQYF,TGCGCCAGCAGCCCGGAGGGGACAGGGGATTCCGAGCAGTACTTC
TRBV5-5,-,18,TRBJ2-7,TRBD2,CASSLNRRLAERSYEQYF,TGTGCCAGCAGCTTAAACAGGAGACTAGCGGAACGCTCCTACGAGCAGTACTTC
TRBV27,-,11,TRBJ2-7,-,CASRSGYEQYF,TGTGCCAGCAGGTCGGGGTACGAGCAGTACTTC
TRBV6-1,-,16,TRBJ2-5,TRBD2,CASSEGLAGEGETQYF,TGTGCCAGCAGTGAGGGACTAGCGGGAGAGGGTGAGACCCAGTACTTC
TRBV4-1,-,14,TRBJ2-1,-,CASSQDARAFEQFF,TGCGCCAGCAGCCAAGATGCCAGGGCTTTTGAGCAGTTCTTC
TRBV7-9,-,15,TRBJ2-5,-,CASSLGRGPPETQYF,TGTGCCAGCAGCTTAGGGCGGGGCCCACCCGAGACCCAGTACTTC
TRBV5-6,-,15,TRBJ1-3,TRBD1,CASSHGQETGNTIYF,TGTGCCAGCAGCCACGGACAGGAGACTGGAAACACCATATATTTT
TRBV4-3,-,14,TRBJ2-1,-,CASSRKGGYNEQFF,TGCGCCAGCAGCCGAAAGGGCGGGTACAATGAGCAGTTCTTC
TRBV14,-,18,TRBJ2-3,TRBD2,CASSRLGLAGGSTDTQYF,TGTGCCAGCAGCCGCCTGGGACTAGCGGGGGGAAGCACAGATACGCAGTATTTT
TRBV7-3,-,13,TRBJ1-6,-,CASREWGNSPLHF,TGTGCCAGTAGGGAGTGGGGAAATTCACCCCTCCACTTT
TRBV5-1,few,14,TRBJ1-3,-,CASSQGNMGNTIYF,TGCGCCAGCAGCCAGGGGAATATGGGAAACACCATATATTTT
TRBV7-6,-,13,TRBJ2-5,-,CASSSRGRETQYF,TGTGCCAGCAGCTCTCGGGGGAGGGAGACCCAGTACTTC
TRBV7-2,-,15,TRBJ2-7,-,CASNYQGSSSYEQYF,TGTGCCAGCAACTATCAGGGCAGTAGCTCCTACGAGCAGTACTTC
TRBV9,few,16,TRBJ2-5,-,CASSVGASDTQETQYF,TGTGCCAGCAGCGTAGGGGCTAGCGACACACAAGAGACCCAGTACTTC
TRBV7-2,-,12,TRBJ2-1,-,CASSLGARSPFF,TGTGCCAGCAGCTTAGGGGCCAGAAGTCCGTTCTTC
TRBV27,-,17,TRBJ2-3,TRBD2,CASSLIRAGGPKDTQYF,TGTGCCAGCAGTTTAATAAGGGCGGGAGGGCCCAAAGATACGCAGTATTTT
TRBV9,-,14,TRBJ1-1,-,CASSVADMNTEAFF,TGTGCCAGCAGCGTGGCAGACATGAACACTGAAGCTTTCTTT
TRBV24-1,once,12,TRBJ2-7,-,CATRRGSYEQYF,TGTGCCACCCGGAGAGGCTCCTACGAGCAGTACTTC
TRBV29-1,-,14,TRBJ1-2,-,CSVVIPDGSIGYTF,TGCAGCGTTGTTATCCCGGACGGGAGTATTGGCTACACCTTC
TRBV18,many,14,TRBJ1-3,-,CASSPDEAGNTIYF,TGTGCCAGCTCACCCGACGAGGCTGGAAACACCATATATTTT
TRBV10-1,-,16,TRBJ1-2,TRBD1,CASSESTRDREYGYTF,TGCGCCAGCAGTGAGTCGACTCGGGACAGGGAGTATGGCTACACCTTC
TRBV19,-,14,TRBJ1-4,-,CASSSGPLNEKLFF,TGTGCCAGTAGTAGTGGGCCACTTAATGAAAAACTGTTTTTT
TRBV24-1,-,17,TRBJ2-5,-,CATSDPTSSPGGETQYF,TGTGCCACCAGTGACCCCACTAGCTCACCTGGTGGGGAGACCCAGTACTTC